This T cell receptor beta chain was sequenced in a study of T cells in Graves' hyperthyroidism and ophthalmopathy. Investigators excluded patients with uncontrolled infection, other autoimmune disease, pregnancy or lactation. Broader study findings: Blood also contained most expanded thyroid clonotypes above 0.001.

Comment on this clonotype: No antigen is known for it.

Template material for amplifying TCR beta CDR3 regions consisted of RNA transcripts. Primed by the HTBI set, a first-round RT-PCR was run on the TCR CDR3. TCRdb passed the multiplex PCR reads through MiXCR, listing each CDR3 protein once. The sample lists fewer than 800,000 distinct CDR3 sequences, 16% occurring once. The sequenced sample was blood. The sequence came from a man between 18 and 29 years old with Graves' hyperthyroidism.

CDR3 nucleotide sequence: TGTGCCAGCAGCTTAGAGGGCCGGGGAAGGTCGGGCGTCTACGAGCAGTACTTC. Translation gives CASSLEGRGRSGVYEQYF. The chain uses TRBV7-2 and TRBJ2-7; possibly TRBD2 for D (5 bases). Trimming cost V 1 base and J 3 bases, with 22 bases left between them. Germline-derived CDR1 and CDR2 are SGHTA and FQGNSA. The length of the CDR3 is 18 residues.